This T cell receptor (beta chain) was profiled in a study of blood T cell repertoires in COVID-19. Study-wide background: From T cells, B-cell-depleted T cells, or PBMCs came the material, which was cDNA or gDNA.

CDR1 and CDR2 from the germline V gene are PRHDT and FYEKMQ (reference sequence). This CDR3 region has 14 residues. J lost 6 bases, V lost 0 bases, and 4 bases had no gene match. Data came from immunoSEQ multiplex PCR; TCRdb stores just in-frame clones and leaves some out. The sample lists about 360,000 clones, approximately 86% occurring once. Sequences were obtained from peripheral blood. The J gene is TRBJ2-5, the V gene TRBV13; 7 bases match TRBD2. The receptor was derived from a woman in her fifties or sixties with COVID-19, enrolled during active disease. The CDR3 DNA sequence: TGTGCCAGCAGCTTAGGCCTGGGGGGGAAGACCCAGTACTTC. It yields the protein CASSLGLGGKTQYF. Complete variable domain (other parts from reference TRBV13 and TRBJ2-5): AAGVIQSPRHLIKEKRETATLKCYPIPRHDTVYWYQQGPGQDPQFLISFYEKMQSDKGSIPDRFSAQQFSDYHSELNMSSLELGDSALYFCASSLGLGGKTQYFGPGTRLLVL.